This T cell receptor (beta chain) comes out of a study of blood T cell repertoires in COVID-19. Study-wide background: The United States, Italy and Spain were the sources of the acute and convalescent COVID-19 samples. From T cells, B-cell-depleted T cells, or PBMCs came the material, which was cDNA or gDNA.

The CDR3 length is 17 residues. Germline trimming cut 0 bases from V and 3 bases from J; bases unmatched to any gene: 7. CDR1 and CDR2 (germline): LGHNA, YNFKEQ. Source study methods: Estimation of nucleated cell counts was performed using reference gene primer amplification. Sequenced by immunoSEQ multiplex PCR; TCRdb stores in-frame clones only, minus some. The D gene and trimming were derived from the DNA, and the V and J assignments and clone size from that table. The repertoire consists of about 120,000 clones, with more than 60% occurring once and the leading ten covering about 2.3%. The chain links TRBV4-2 to TRBJ2-2; 7 nucleotides align to TRBD2. This TCR was recovered from a man aged 65 to 79 with acute or convalescent COVID-19. What was sequenced was peripheral blood. This chain's CDR3 is CASSQEAQRDYTGELFF. CDR3 bases: TGTGCCAGCAGCCAAGAGGCCCAGCGGGATTACACCGGGGAGCTGTTTTTT.